These 20 T cell receptor beta chains originate from one sample sequenced in a study of response to subunit inactivated influenza vaccine. TCRdb redid the calling of the RT-PCR reads with MiXCR, one entry per CDR3 protein. The sample holds 800,000 or so distinct CDR3 sequences; about 20% are singletons and the top ten take 10%. The source material was PBMCs from blood, sampled 5 days after vaccination. These receptors were collected from a man in his fifties who received an inactivated influenza vaccine.

This clonotype has just a few counts. The J gene is TRBJ2-5, the V gene TRBV5-1; TRBD1 or TRBD2 may be the D gene (5 bases each). Germline V gene lookup returns CDR1 SGHRS and CDR2 YFSETQ. The CDR3 runs 14 residues. Trimming shortened V by 3 bases and J by 1 base, and 10 bases separated the two germline ends. The CDR3 sequence is CASSWSGTQETQYF. The CDR3 DNA sequence: TGCGCCAGCAGCTGGTCGGGGACCCAAGAGACCCAGTACTTC. Combining the CDR3 with reference TRBV5-1 and TRBJ2-5 gives the whole variable domain KAGVTQTPRYLIKTRGQQVTLSCSPISGHRSVSWYQQTPGQGLQFLFEYFSETQRNKGNFPGRFSGRQFSNSRSEMNVSTLELGDSALYLCASSWSGTQETQYFGPGTRLLVL.

CDR3 sequence reads: CSVGSQGGFYEQYF. CDR3 bases: TGCAGTGTTGGAAGTCAGGGTGGGTTCTACGAGCAGTACTTC. The chain recombines TRBV20-1 with TRBJ2-7; weak D call: TRBD1 (5 bases). Trimming took off 7 bases at V and 3 bases at J, with 19 bases between the two ends. Germline values: CDR1 DFQATT, CDR2 SNEGSKA (reference sequence). CDR3 length: 14 amino acids.

The V and J genes are TRBV6-1 and TRBJ1-4, with TRBD1 matching 7 bases. This CDR3 contains 15 residues. Germline CDR1 and CDR2: MNHNS and SASEGT. V lost 6 bases to trimming and J lost 5 bases; unmatched junction nucleotides: 9. The CDR3 coding sequence is TGTGCCAGCAGCGGAAAGGGACAGAGAAATGAAAAACTGTTTTTT. The encoded protein is CASSGKGQRNEKLFF.

This clonotype was observed a few times. The chain employs TRBV28 and TRBJ2-7, with 7 bases lining up with TRBD1. This CDR3 has 18 amino acids. V shed 6 bases, J shed 1 base, and the junction held 18 bases outside the gene matches. Germline assignment: CDR1 MDHEN and CDR2 SYDVKM. The CDR3 loop is CASSSLYSWGQLSYEQYF. CDR3 in DNA: TGTGCCAGCAGCTCCCTTTATTCGTGGGGACAGCTATCCTACGAGCAGTACTTC.

This clonotype was detected a few times. The CDR3 region has the DNA TGTGCCAGCAGTGGTATACAGGGTTCAGCCAAAAACATTCAGTACTTC. Amino acid sequence: CASSGIQGSAKNIQYF. The chain joins TRBV6-1 to TRBJ2-4; perhaps TRBD1 as D (6 bases). The V and J ends lost 4 bases and 0 bases respectively, with 13 bases between them. The V gene's germline CDR1 is MNHNS and CDR2 SASEGT. The CDR3 loop spans 16 amino acids.

This clonotype was seen a handful of times. The rearrangement uses TRBV18 and TRBJ2-7; D is perhaps TRBD2 (5 bases). Trimming pared 2 bases from V and 5 bases from J, leaving 10 bases between. This CDR3 comprises 13 residues. Germline assignment: CDR1 KGHSH and CDR2 LQKENI. The CDR3, as DNA: TGTGCCAGCTCACCATCCGGGGTCCACGAGCAGTACTTC. It yields the protein CASSPSGVHEQYF.

The chain uses TRBV6-5 and TRBJ2-5, with 7 nucleotides matching TRBD1. CDR1 and CDR2 from the germline V gene are MNHEY and SVGAGI. After removal of 6 bases from V and 4 bases from J, the junction contained 2 bases not matched to a gene. The CDR3 consists of 12 residues. CDR3 in DNA: TGTGCCAGCAGCTACAGGGGAGAGACCCAGTACTTC. Its translation: CASSYRGETQYF.

Remarks on this clonotype: At one end, the junction sequence differs from germline, possibly due to a read error. The chain carries TRBV7-7 and TRBJ2-5; TRBD2 aligns across 8 bases. CDR3 length equals 15 residues. Germline V lookup: CDR1 SSHAT, CDR2 FNYEAQ (reference sequence). The CDR3 sequence is CASSSPGGGKETQYF. CDR3 DNA: TGTGCTAGCAGCTCCCCCGGGGGGGGGAAAGAGACCCAGTACTTC.

In this sample, this clonotype turned up a few times. V is TRBV5-4 and J is TRBJ2-1; D tentatively reads TRBD1 or TRBD2 (5 bases each). The CDR3 runs to 13 residues. Germline CDR1 reads SGHNT; CDR2 reads YYREEE (reference sequence). Between the trimmed V and J ends, which lost 9 bases and 2 bases, there was a span of 12 bases. The CDR3 reads CAISRDAYNEQFF. Written as DNA, the CDR3 is TGTGCCATTTCGAGGGACGCCTACAATGAGCAGTTCTTC.

This clonotype has more than one count but fewer than ten. The chain has TRBV7-6 and TRBJ1-1, with 7 nucleotides matching TRBD1. With V trimmed by 1 base and J by 5 bases, 10 bases remained unmatched. The CDR3 totals 16 residues. The germline V gene encodes CDR1 SGHVS and CDR2 FNYEAQ. CDR3 protein: CASSLGYRGPWTEAFF. The CDR3 DNA reads as TGTGCCAGCAGCTTAGGGTACAGGGGCCCGTGGACTGAAGCTTTCTTT.

J is TRBJ2-5 and V is TRBV15; 7 nucleotides line up with TRBD2. Germline CDR1 is LNHNV and CDR2 is YYDKDF (reference sequence). With V trimmed by 6 bases and J by 1 base, 5 bases remained unmatched. The CDR3 sequence is 14 residues long. In nucleotides, the CDR3 is TGTGCCACCAGGGTCGGGAGGCTCCAAGAGACCCAGTACTTC. Translated: CATRVGRLQETQYF.

The gene calls are TRBV24-1 and TRBJ2-3, with TRBD2 identical over 9 bases. This CDR3 has 15 residues. V was pared by 5 bases and J by 3 bases, with 5 bases of the junction left unmatched. CDR1 and CDR2 from the germline V gene are KGHDR and SFDVKD. CDR3 sequence: CATSGRTSVTDTQYF. In nucleotides, the CDR3 is TGTGCCACCAGTGGCCGGACTAGCGTTACAGATACGCAGTATTTT.

V is TRBV4-1 and J is TRBJ2-3; 12 bases line up with TRBD2. The CDR3 is 18 amino acids. The J segment lost 4 bases and the V segment lost 4 bases, leaving 12 bases of the junction unmatched. CDR1 and CDR2 (germline): MGHRA, YSYEKL. The CDR3 sequence: CASSRKTGLAGYADTQYF. CDR3 DNA sequence: TGCGCCAGCAGCCGGAAAACTGGACTAGCGGGGTACGCAGATACGCAGTATTTT.

In its sample, this clonotype was seen a few times. The chain has TRBV7-8 and TRBJ2-1; no reliable D call. Germline CDR1 is SGHVS and CDR2 is FQNEAQ. The CDR3 has 14 amino acids. V lost 2 bases and J lost 5, with 10 bases in between. CDR3 region: CASSLRGFNNEQFF. In nucleotides, the CDR3 is TGTGCCAGCAGCTTACGAGGCTTCAACAATGAGCAGTTCTTC.

The V and J genes are TRBV6-1 and TRBJ2-3; D may match TRBD1 or TRBD2 (5 bases each). CDR1 and CDR2 from the germline V gene are MNHNS and SASEGT. CDR3 length equals 16 residues. Deletions cut 7 bases from V and 2 bases from J, with 19 bases between. The CDR3 protein is CASTLSGTGITDTQYF. CDR3 DNA: TGTGCCAGCACCCTATCCGGGACGGGAATCACAGATACGCAGTATTTT.

The chain recombines TRBV20-1 with TRBJ2-7; 10 bases match TRBD1. V was pared by 5 bases and J by 4 bases, with 5 bases of the junction left unmatched. CDR3 length: 13 amino acids. CDR1 is DFQATT and CDR2 is SNEGSKA in the germline V gene (reference sequence). In DNA form, the CDR3 reads TGCAGTGCTGGACAGGGGGTCAGGTACGAGCAGTACTTC. Translation: CSAGQGVRYEQYF.

This clonotype has a handful of counts. The V gene is TRBV12-3 or TRBV12-4, the J gene TRBJ2-5; 9 bases are shared with TRBD2. This CDR3 has 15 amino acids. V lost 2 bases, J lost 4 bases, and 5 bases stayed unmatched. The CDR3 reads CASSLSGGFAETQYF. The CDR3 nucleotides read TGTGCCAGCAGTTTAAGCGGGGGGTTTGCAGAGACCCAGTACTTC.

This clonotype was picked up a small number of times. CDR3 in amino acids: CASAPGGDGQPQHF. CDR3 nucleotide sequence: TGTGCCAGTGCGCCAGGGGGAGACGGTCAGCCCCAGCATTTT. This rearrangement joins TRBV3-1 to TRBJ1-5; 7 bases align to TRBD1. Germline CDR1 and CDR2: LGHDT and YNNKEL (reference sequence). CDR3 length: 14 amino acids. The trim removed 9 bases at V and 6 bases at J, leaving 11 bases unmatched.

This clonotype was observed a handful of times. No conserved phenylalanine or tryptophan is present at the end of the CDR3, so a read error is the likely explanation. The limits of the CDR3 on the DNA are not certain, so only TCRdb's listed CDR3 is given. The rearrangement links TRBV4-3 to TRBJ2-1; TRBD2 reflects the table's D call only, with no check against the DNA. CDR1 is LGHNA, CDR2 YSLEER, per germline. Including both end residues, the CDR3 is 9 amino acids long. CDR3 region: CASSQDWTV.

The chain has TRBV7-2 and TRBJ2-7; 9 bases align to TRBD2. Unmatched junction bases numbered 7, after V lost 5 bases and J lost 5 bases. In germline, CDR1 is SGHTA, CDR2 FQGNSA. The CDR3 extends over 14 amino acids. The CDR3 protein is CASSGSGGAHEQYF. In DNA form, the CDR3 reads TGTGCCAGCAGCGGTAGCGGGGGTGCCCACGAGCAGTACTTC.